The 17 T cell receptor beta chains below all came from one sample that was sequenced in a study of T cell responses to AZD1222 COVID-19 vaccine. Measured with immunoSEQ multiplex PCR; TCRdb has only the in-frame clones, and not every one. The table includes roughly 42,000 clones, roughly 85% detected once. The material sequenced was peripheral blood, taken 28 days after the second dose of the MenACWY control vaccine. The receptors derive from an adult who received the MenACWY meningococcal vaccine as a control.

This chain joins TRBV16 and TRBJ2-1; D possibly uses TRBD1 or TRBD2 (6 bases each). Deletions cut 4 bases from V and 10 bases from J, with 14 bases between. The CDR3 runs to 13 residues. CDR1 and CDR2 from the germline V gene are KGHSY and FQNENV. The CDR3 reads CASSPPGEEEQFF. DNA for the CDR3: TGTGCCAGCAGCCCGCCAGGGGAGGAGGAGCAGTTCTTC.

This chain uses TRBV28 with TRBJ2-7; 10 bases line up with TRBD2. Per the germline V gene, CDR1 is MDHEN and CDR2 is SYDVKM. CDR3 size: 14 residues. The V gene end was trimmed by 8 bases and the J gene end by 5 bases; junction bases not matched to a gene: 9. DNA of the CDR3: TGTGCCAGCCCACCTAGCGGGGGTCGCCACGAGCAGTACTTC. It codes for CASPPSGGRHEQYF.

This chain uses TRBV12-3 or TRBV12-4 with TRBJ1-1, with D unclear. Trimming took 2 bases from V and 5 from J, leaving 9 bases between them. The CDR3 has 13 residues. This CDR3 is CASSLNRRTEAFF. CDR3 sequence (DNA): TGTGCCAGCAGTTTAAACCGGAGGACTGAAGCTTTCTTT.

V is TRBV14 and J is TRBJ2-5; the D is unclear. The CDR3 sequence is 11 residues long. V lost 5 bases to trimming and J lost 3 bases, with 4 bases between them. CDR1 SGHDN and CDR2 FVKESK come from the germline V gene. CDR3 loop: CASSSEETQYF. CDR3 nucleotides: TGTGCCAGCAGCTCAGAAGAGACCCAGTACTTC.

CDR3 DNA: TGTGCCAGCTCGCTAAACACTGAAGCTTTCTTT. It codes for CASSLNTEAFF. The J gene is TRBJ1-1, the V gene TRBV18, with D unclear. CDR1 and CDR2 from the germline V gene are KGHSH and LQKENI. This CDR3 contains 11 residues. V was trimmed by 6 bases and J by 2 bases, leaving 4 bases between them.

The chain combines TRBV9 with TRBJ2-2; TRBD2 matches 11 bases. CDR1 is SGDLS and CDR2 is YYNGEE in the germline V gene. J lost 0 bases, V lost 0 bases, and 13 bases had no gene match. CDR3 length: 21 residues. The CDR3 sequence is CASSVGGRLSGRATNTGELFF. CDR3 coding DNA: TGTGCCAGCAGCGTAGGTGGTCGTCTTAGCGGGAGGGCTACGAACACCGGGGAGCTGTTTTTT.

The chain links TRBV6-5 to TRBJ1-1, with 9 bases fitting TRBD1. Looked up from germline, CDR1 is MNHEY and CDR2 is SVGAGI. Trimming took 5 bases from V and 11 from J; bases not matched to a gene: 12. The length of the CDR3 is 14 residues. CDR3 residues: CASSPLGTGCRAFF. The CDR3 DNA reads as TGTGCCAGCAGTCCACTCGGGACAGGGTGTCGGGCTTTCTTT.

Only a few counts were recorded for this clone. This chain joins TRBV5-1 and TRBJ1-2, with a possible D match to TRBD1 (5 bases). The V gene lost 0 bases and the J gene lost 10 bases, with 13 bases spanning the gap. Germline V gene sequence: CDR1 SGHRS, CDR2 YFSETQ. The CDR3 is 13 residues long. CDR3 sequence reads: CASSLGGSVYYTF. CDR3 nucleotides: TGCGCCAGCAGCTTGGGGGGGTCAGTCTACTACACCTTC.

This chain joins TRBV7-6 and TRBJ2-3, with 9 bases matching TRBD2. The CDR3 contains 16 residues. Germline V gives CDR1 SGHVS, CDR2 FNYEAQ. The trim removed 1 base at V and 0 bases at J, leaving 2 bases unmatched. In DNA, the CDR3 is TGTGCCAGCAGCTTAGGTAGCGGGGGTAGCACAGATACGCAGTATTTT. Amino acids: CASSLGSGGSTDTQYF.

CDR3 nucleotides: TGTGCCAGCAGCCCCACAGGGACTCAGCCCCAGCATTTT. Its protein product is CASSPTGTQPQHF. The V gene is TRBV28, the J gene TRBJ1-5; a possible D gene is TRBD1 (6 bases). There are 13 residues in the CDR3. V lost 6 bases to trimming and J lost 6 bases, with 12 bases between them. CDR1 is MDHEN, CDR2 SYDVKM, per germline.

The chain is built from TRBV7-9 and TRBJ2-1; 8 bases fit TRBD2. The CDR3 loop spans 15 amino acids. Trimming took 5 bases from V and 0 from J; bases not matched to a gene: 3. Germline V gene lookup returns CDR1 SEHNR and CDR2 FQNEAQ (reference sequence). The CDR3 sequence: CASSILAASYNEQFF. The CDR3 DNA follows: TGTGCCAGCAGCATACTAGCGGCCTCCTACAATGAGCAGTTCTTC. The full variable domain, in which reference TRBV7-9 and TRBJ2-1 provide the parts outside the CDR3, is DTGVSQNPRHKITKRGQNVTFRCDPISEHNRLYWYRQTLGQGPEFLTYFQNEAQLEKSRLLSDRFSAERPKGSFSTLEIQRTEQGDSAMYLCASSILAASYNEQFFGPGTRLTVL.

The chain uses TRBV2 and TRBJ2-1; D may be TRBD2 (5 bases). CDR1 and CDR2 (germline): SNHLY, FYNNEI. V lost 7 bases and J lost 0, with 10 bases in between. CDR3 length equals 14 residues. CDR3 sequence reads: CASTGLNSYNEQFF. The CDR3 coding sequence is TGTGCCAGCACAGGACTGAACTCCTACAATGAGCAGTTCTTC.

V is TRBV2 and J is TRBJ2-3; 11 nucleotides agree with TRBD2. V trimming: 4 bases; J trimming: 3 bases; junction bases outside the gene matches: 9. Germline lookup yields CDR1 SNHLY and CDR2 FYNNEI. The CDR3 has 17 residues. This CDR3 is CASSVRTSGSGTDTQYF. The CDR3 DNA is TGTGCCAGCAGTGTACGGACTAGCGGGTCTGGGACAGATACGCAGTATTTT.

This clone came up a few times. The chain joins TRBV10-3 to TRBJ2-7; D uncertain. The CDR3 contains 15 residues. CDR1 is ENHRY, CDR2 SYGVKD, per germline. The germline V and J ends were trimmed by 2 bases and 0 bases, with 11 bases remaining between them. The CDR3 DNA reads as TGTGCCATCAGTGAGCCGAGCGCGAGCTCCTACGAGCAGTACTTC. Its protein product is CAISEPSASSYEQYF.

V is TRBV11-2 and J is TRBJ1-4, with D tentatively TRBD1 (5 bases). V was clipped by 7 bases and J by 3 bases, with 15 bases between them. The germline CDR1 and CDR2 sequences are SGHAT and FQNNGV. This CDR3 has 15 residues. CDR3 protein: CASNQGPGSNEKLFF. DNA of the CDR3: TGTGCCAGCAACCAGGGTCCAGGATCTAATGAAAAACTGTTTTTT.

This clone was seen just once. The chain couples TRBV20-1 to TRBJ2-7, with a possible D match to TRBD2 (5 bases). The V end lost 5 bases, the J end lost 1 base, and 6 bases lay between the germline ends. CDR3 length: 11 residues. Germline V CDR1 and CDR2: DFQATT, SNEGSKA (reference sequence). The CDR3 is CSARESYEQYF. Written as DNA, the CDR3 is TGCAGTGCTCGGGAATCCTACGAGCAGTACTTC.

V usage is TRBV5-1 and J usage is TRBJ2-2, with D tentatively TRBD2 (6 bases). CDR3 length: 17 amino acids. V lost 0 bases and J lost 1, with 13 bases in between. Looked up from germline, CDR1 is SGHRS and CDR2 is YFSETQ. CDR3 loop: CASSLGAPGRNTGELFF. CDR3 DNA: TGCGCCAGCAGCTTGGGTGCTCCCGGGAGGAACACCGGGGAGCTGTTTTTT.